The next 23 T cell receptor beta chains were all read from a single sample in a study of T cells in Graves' hyperthyroidism and ophthalmopathy. RNA transcripts yielded amplified TCR beta CDR3 regions. In the first-round RT-PCR of the TCR CDR3, the HTBI primer set was used. TCRdb reanalysed the multiplex PCR reads using MiXCR and keeps one entry per CDR3 protein. The data hold 350,000 or so distinct CDR3 sequences, with over 15% observed a single time. Sequenced: blood. All receptors derive from a woman aged 40 to 55 with Graves' ophthalmopathy.

This clonotype was seen ten or more times. This chain's CDR3 is CATSDPGTGEYEQYF. The CDR3 coding sequence is TGTGCCACCAGTGACCCCGGGACAGGGGAGTACGAGCAGTACTTC. The chain joins TRBV24-1 to TRBJ2-7; 10 bases match TRBD1. The trim removed 4 bases at V and 4 bases at J, leaving 6 bases unmatched. The CDR3 loop spans 15 amino acids. Per germline, CDR1 KGHDR and CDR2 SFDVKD.

This clonotype was observed many times. The rearrangement links TRBV12-3 or TRBV12-4 to TRBJ1-1; 7 bases map to TRBD1. This CDR3 has 14 amino acids. Trimming cost V 5 bases and J 5 bases; bases outside gene matches: 8. This CDR3 reads CASSVTGVRTEAFF. The CDR3 coding sequence is TGTGCCAGCAGTGTCACAGGGGTTCGGACTGAAGCTTTCTTT.

This clonotype was detected ten times or more. The chain uses TRBV11-2 and TRBJ2-7; D possibly uses TRBD1 or TRBD2 (5 bases each). The CDR3 has 15 residues. The V end lost 3 bases, the J end lost 3 bases, and 15 bases lay between the germline ends. Germline V gene lookup returns CDR1 SGHAT and CDR2 FQNNGV. CDR3 DNA: TGTGCCAGCAGCTTGTCCCGGGACGAGGACTACGAGCAGTACTTC. Protein sequence: CASSLSRDEDYEQYF.

This clonotype has at least ten counts. The gene calls are TRBV29-1 and TRBJ1-1; D gene ambiguous. The germline V gene has CDR1 SQVTM and CDR2 ANQGSEA. The CDR3 consists of 10 residues. V lost 4 bases to trimming and J lost 5 bases, with 5 bases between them. This CDR3 reads CSVVETEAFF. The DNA of the CDR3 is TGCAGCGTTGTCGAGACTGAAGCTTTCTTT.

This clonotype has at least ten counts. This sequence joins TRBV6-1 and TRBJ2-6; TRBD1 is a possible D gene (5 bases). This CDR3 spans 15 amino acids. In germline, CDR1 is MNHNS, CDR2 SASEGT. V lost 3 bases and J 4 bases, leaving 10 bases between the germline ends. The CDR3 sequence: CASSDQGKGANVLTF. The CDR3, as DNA: TGTGCCAGCAGTGACCAGGGTAAGGGGGCCAACGTCCTGACTTTC.

The rearrangement links TRBV29-1 to TRBJ1-1, with a tentative D call TRBD1 (5 bases). The germline gives CDR1 SQVTM, CDR2 ANQGSEA. This CDR3 has 13 amino acids. Trimming cost V 8 bases and J 2 bases, with 15 bases left between them. In nucleotides, the CDR3 is TGCAGCACCGCTCGGCAGGGTAACACTGAAGCTTTCTTT. It codes for CSTARQGNTEAFF. The complete variable domain, with remaining parts taken from reference TRBV29-1 and TRBJ1-1, reads SAVISQKPSRDICQRGTSLTIQCQVDSQVTMMFWYRQQPGQSLTLIATANQGSEATYESGFVIDKFPISRPNLTFSTLTVSNMSPEDSSIYLCSTARQGNTEAFFGQGTRLTVV.

This clonotype was found many times. V and J are TRBV6-1 and TRBJ2-4; 7 positions agree with TRBD1. The CDR3 is 11 residues long. V was pared by 7 bases and J by 11 bases, with 5 bases of the junction left unmatched. CDR1 and CDR2 from the germline V gene are MNHNS and SASEGT. CDR3 protein: CASTKGTVQYF. The CDR3 DNA follows: TGTGCCAGCACCAAGGGGACAGTTCAGTACTTC.

This clonotype was counted at least ten times. The rearrangement links TRBV6-2 or TRBV6-3 to TRBJ1-5; no firm D call. CDR1 MNHEY and CDR2 SVGEGT come from the germline V gene. The CDR3 extends over 18 amino acids. Trimming shortened V by 6 bases and J by 2 bases, and 23 bases separated the two germline ends. This chain's CDR3 is CASSLAPRGGLGNQPQHF. The CDR3 DNA is TGTGCCAGCAGCCTCGCCCCCAGAGGAGGCCTTGGCAATCAGCCCCAGCATTTT.

The chain combines TRBV12-3 or TRBV12-4 with TRBJ2-7; D perhaps matches TRBD1 (6 bases). The ends were cut back, 6 bases at V and 0 bases at J, with 15 bases in the middle. There are 15 residues in the CDR3. The CDR3 loop is CASSEGQLSSYEQYF. CDR3 in DNA: TGTGCCAGCAGCGAAGGACAGTTAAGCTCCTACGAGCAGTACTTC.

This clonotype has ten or more counts. V gene TRBV2 combines with J gene TRBJ1-3; maybe TRBD1 (5 bases). Germline CDR1 reads SNHLY; CDR2 reads FYNNEI. This CDR3 comprises 13 residues. The V gene lost 8 bases and the J gene lost 4 bases, with 12 bases spanning the gap. CDR3 region: CASLDSTGNTIYF. The CDR3 DNA is TGTGCCAGCCTTGACAGTACAGGAAACACCATATATTTT.

The chain has TRBV27 and TRBJ2-7; D call uncertain. Germline CDR1 and CDR2: MNHEY and SMNVEV (reference sequence). Trimming removed 4 bases from V and 6 bases from J, with 16 bases in between. CDR3 length: 14 amino acids. Here the CDR3 DNA reads TGTGCCAGCAGTTCATTGGTTCAGGCAACCGAGCAGTACTTC. Protein product: CASSSLVQATEQYF.

This clonotype occurred many times. The chain carries TRBV29-1 and TRBJ2-7, with 11 bases aligning to TRBD1. The germline CDR1 and CDR2 sequences are SQVTM and ANQGSEA. The CDR3 consists of 12 residues. Losses at the gene ends were 5 bases for V and 5 bases for J; bases not matched to a gene: 2. The CDR3 sequence: CSVWTGGDEQYF. CDR3 nucleotide sequence: TGCAGCGTTTGGACAGGGGGCGACGAGCAGTACTTC.

This clonotype was counted many times. A read error is possible here, since a much larger clone lies one base away. The gene calls are TRBV6-1 and TRBJ1-5; D is unclear. The CDR3 runs 15 residues. Germline CDR1 MNHNS, CDR2 SASEGT. The CDR3 DNA reads TGTGCCAGCACTCAAAGGGCAGGAAGCAATCAGCCCCAGCGTTTT. Encoded protein: CASTQRAGSNQPQRF.

This sequence joins TRBV11-2 and TRBJ2-5; TRBD1 matches 8 bases. The V gene end was trimmed by 2 bases and the J gene end by 4 bases; junction bases not matched to a gene: 9. The CDR3 runs 16 residues. Germline V gene lookup returns CDR1 SGHAT and CDR2 FQNNGV. CDR3 sequence (DNA): TGTGCCAGCAGCTTACAGGGGGCGCTGGCAACAGAGACCCAGTACTTC. As protein: CASSLQGALATETQYF.

This clonotype occurred many times. The chain uses TRBV28 and TRBJ2-7; 8 bases are a match to TRBD1. The V and J ends lost 5 bases and 0 bases, in that order; junction bases with no gene match: 9. The CDR3 covers 16 residues. CDR1 is MDHEN and CDR2 is SYDVKM in the germline V gene. CDR3 sequence: CASSNGTGPSSYEQYF. In nucleotides, the CDR3 is TGTGCCAGCAGTAACGGGACAGGTCCTTCCTCCTACGAGCAGTACTTC.

In this sample, this clonotype turned up many times. J is TRBJ2-7 and V is TRBV6-1, with D perhaps TRBD2 (5 bases). The CDR3 spans 13 residues. Germline V gene sequence: CDR1 MNHNS, CDR2 SASEGT. V was shortened by 10 bases and J by 0 bases, with 13 bases between the two germline ends. The CDR3 protein is CAIEPGSSYEQYF. CDR3 in DNA: TGTGCCATCGAACCGGGGAGCTCCTACGAGCAGTACTTC.

This clonotype occurred many times. The V and J genes are TRBV19 and TRBJ1-1, with a tentative D call TRBD1 (5 bases). The germline V gene encodes CDR1 LNHDA and CDR2 SQIVND (reference sequence). V was trimmed by 6 bases and J by 5 bases, leaving 16 bases between them. This CDR3 has 14 residues. This CDR3 reads CASRLAGLRTEAFF. In nucleotides, the CDR3 is TGTGCCAGTAGGCTTGCAGGGCTTAGGACTGAAGCTTTCTTT.

This clonotype has a count of ten or more. The rearrangement joins TRBV4-1 to TRBJ1-3; the D gene is possibly TRBD1 (5 bases). Germline assignment: CDR1 MGHRA and CDR2 YSYEKL. The length of the CDR3 is 17 residues. V was cut by 0 bases and J by 0 bases, with 12 bases left in between. The CDR3 sequence is CASSQEADRISGNTIYF. The CDR3 region has the DNA TGCGCCAGCAGCCAAGAGGCCGACAGAATCTCTGGAAACACCATATATTTT.

This clonotype was counted at least ten times. The V call is TRBV6-2 or TRBV6-3, the J call TRBJ1-5; 7 positions match TRBD1. This CDR3 is 17 amino acids long. The germline V gene encodes CDR1 MNHEY and CDR2 SVGEGT. V was clipped by 6 bases and J by 1 base; unmatched bases: 12. The DNA of the CDR3 is TGTGCCAGCAGCTACCCACTACAGGGGTCAAGCAATCAGCCCCAGCATTTT. Residues: CASSYPLQGSSNQPQHF.

V usage is TRBV12-5 and J usage is TRBJ2-5; D is undetermined. Between the trimmed V and J ends, which lost 6 bases and 2 bases, there was a span of 10 bases. Germline CDR1 reads LGHNT; CDR2 reads FRNRAP. This CDR3 region has 13 residues. CDR3 region: CASGRTNQETQYF. Written as DNA, the CDR3 is TGTGCTAGTGGCCGTACTAATCAAGAGACCCAGTACTTC.

The sample holds a few counts of this clonotype. The CDR3 nucleotides are TGTGCCAGCACCCCATTTGGGGTTACCGGGGAGCTGTTTTTT. Its protein product is CASTPFGVTGELFF. This sequence joins TRBV7-2 and TRBJ2-2; the D is unclear. Germline V gene data show CDR1 as SGHTA and CDR2 as FQGNSA. This CDR3 has 14 residues. V was shortened by 7 bases and J by 5 bases, with 14 bases between the two germline ends. Based on the CDR3 plus reference TRBV7-2 and TRBJ2-2, the full variable domain is GAGVSQSPSNKVTEKGKDVELRCDPISGHTALYWYRQSLGQGLEFLIYFQGNSAPDKSGLPSDRFSAERTGGSVSTLTIQRTQQEDSAVYLCASTPFGVTGELFFGEGSRLTVL.

This clonotype was recorded at least ten times. The chain employs TRBV29-1 and TRBJ1-3; D might be TRBD1 (6 bases). The CDR3 is made up of 14 amino acids. The V gene's germline CDR1 is SQVTM and CDR2 ANQGSEA. Between the trimmed V and J ends, which lost 2 bases and 4 bases, there was a span of 12 bases. CDR3 in amino acids: CSVEQARGGNTIYF. The CDR3 bases are TGCAGCGTTGAACAGGCCAGGGGAGGAAACACCATATATTTT.

There are many counts of this clonotype. This chain uses TRBV29-1 with TRBJ1-1; D is unclear. The V gene's germline CDR1 is SQVTM and CDR2 ANQGSEA. Trimming removed 3 bases at V and 8 bases at J, with 13 bases between. The CDR3 is 12 residues long. The CDR3 loop is CSVEGYGSEAFF. CDR3 DNA sequence: TGCAGCGTTGAGGGTTACGGGTCCGAAGCTTTCTTT.